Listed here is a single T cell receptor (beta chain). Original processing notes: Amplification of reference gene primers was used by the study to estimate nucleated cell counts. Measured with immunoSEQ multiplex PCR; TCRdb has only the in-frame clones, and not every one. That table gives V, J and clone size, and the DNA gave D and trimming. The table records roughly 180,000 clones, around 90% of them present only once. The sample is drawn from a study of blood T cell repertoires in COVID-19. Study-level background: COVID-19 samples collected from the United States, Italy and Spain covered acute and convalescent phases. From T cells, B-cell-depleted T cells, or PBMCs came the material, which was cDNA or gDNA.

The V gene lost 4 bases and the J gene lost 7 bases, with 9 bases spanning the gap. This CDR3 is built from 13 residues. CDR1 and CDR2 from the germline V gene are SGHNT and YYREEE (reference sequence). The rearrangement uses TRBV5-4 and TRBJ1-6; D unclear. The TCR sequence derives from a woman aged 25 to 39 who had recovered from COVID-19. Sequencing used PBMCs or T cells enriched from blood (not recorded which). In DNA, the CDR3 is TGTGCCAGCAGCCCCGGGAGAAATTCACCCCTCCACTTT. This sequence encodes CASSPGRNSPLHF. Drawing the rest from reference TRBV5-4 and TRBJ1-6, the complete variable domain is ETGVTQSPTHLIKTRGQQVTLRCSSQSGHNTVSWYQQALGQGPQFIFQYYREEENGRGNFPPRFSGLQFPNYSSELNVNALELDDSALYLCASSPGRNSPLHFGNGTRLTVT.